This TCR beta chain was obtained from a study of CD8+CD57+ T cells in acquired aplastic anemia. Background on the study: Sorted CD4+ and CD8+ cell DNA averaged roughly 3.2 ug. Study results and caveats: Approximately 28 CD8+ CDR3 sequences were shared between patients and controls. Patients did not significantly differ from controls in CD8+ Simpson's diversity.

The V end was cut by 0 bases, the J end by 3 bases, with 19 bases between. Germline values: CDR1 SGHAT, CDR2 FQNNGV. The CDR3 has 18 amino acids. This clonotype was counted a single time. The antigen remains undetermined. Researchers used genomic DNA as the template to profile TCR beta VDJ and CDR3. TCRdb itself ran the reads through MiXCR, one entry per CDR3 protein. The table records around 160,000 distinct CDR3 sequences, around half of them present only once. Before being chosen for sequencing, patients had shown CD8+CD57+ cell expansion by flow cytometry. Sample: sorted CD4+, CD8+, or CD8+CD57+ T cells (not recorded which) from PBMCs. The J gene is TRBJ2-3, the V gene TRBV11-2, with D perhaps matching TRBD1 (6 bases). The clonotype comes from a human donor with aplastic anemia. The CDR3 protein is CASSLDGPGLGGTDTQYF. Written as DNA, the CDR3 is TGTGCCAGCAGCTTAGATGGTCCGGGCCTAGGGGGTACAGATACGCAGTATTTT. The variable domain in full, completed from reference TRBV11-2 and TRBJ2-3, reads EAGVAQSPRYKIIEKRQSVAFWCNPISGHATLYWYQQILGQGPKLLIQFQNNGVVDDSQLPKDRFSAERLKGVDSTLKIQPAKLEDSAVYLCASSLDGPGLGGTDTQYFGPGTRLTVL.